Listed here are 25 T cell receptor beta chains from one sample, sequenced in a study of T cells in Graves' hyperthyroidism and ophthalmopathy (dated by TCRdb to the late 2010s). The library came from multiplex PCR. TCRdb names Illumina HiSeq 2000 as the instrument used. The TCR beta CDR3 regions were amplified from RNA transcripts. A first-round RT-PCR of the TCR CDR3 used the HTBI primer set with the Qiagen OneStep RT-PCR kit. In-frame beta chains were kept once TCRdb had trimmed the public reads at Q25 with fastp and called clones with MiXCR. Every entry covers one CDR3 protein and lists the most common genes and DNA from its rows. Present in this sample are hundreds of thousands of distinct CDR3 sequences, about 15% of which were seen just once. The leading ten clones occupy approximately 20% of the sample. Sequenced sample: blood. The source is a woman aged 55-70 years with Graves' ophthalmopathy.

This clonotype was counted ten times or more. The CDR3 nucleotides are TGTGCCAGCAGCCAAGAAGGCCCAGATACGCAGTATTTT. Protein: CASSQEGPDTQYF. The rearrangement links TRBV3-1 to TRBJ2-3; no firm D call. Looked up from germline, CDR1 is LGHDT and CDR2 is YNNKEL (reference sequence). V was clipped by 0 bases and J by 4 bases, with 5 bases between them. The CDR3 sequence is 13 residues long.

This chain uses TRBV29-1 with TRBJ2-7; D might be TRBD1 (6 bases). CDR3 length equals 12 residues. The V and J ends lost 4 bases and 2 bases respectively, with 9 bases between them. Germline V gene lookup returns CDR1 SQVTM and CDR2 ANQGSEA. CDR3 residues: CSVGGQTYEQYF. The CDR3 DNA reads TGCAGCGTTGGGGGACAAACCTACGAGCAGTACTTC.

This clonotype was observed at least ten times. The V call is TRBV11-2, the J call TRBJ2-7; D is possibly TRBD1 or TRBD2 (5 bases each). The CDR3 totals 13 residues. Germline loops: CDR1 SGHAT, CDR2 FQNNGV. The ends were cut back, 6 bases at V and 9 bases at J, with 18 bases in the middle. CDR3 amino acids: CASRSLRDGGQYF. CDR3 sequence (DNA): TGTGCCAGCAGATCCCTTCGGGACGGAGGGCAGTACTTC.

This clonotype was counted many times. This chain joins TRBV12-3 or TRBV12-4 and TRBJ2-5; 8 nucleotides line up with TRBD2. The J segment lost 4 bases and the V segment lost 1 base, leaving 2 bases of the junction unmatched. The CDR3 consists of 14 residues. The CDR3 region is CASSLGAGVETQYF. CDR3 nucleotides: TGTGCCAGCAGTTTAGGAGCGGGAGTAGAGACCCAGTACTTC.

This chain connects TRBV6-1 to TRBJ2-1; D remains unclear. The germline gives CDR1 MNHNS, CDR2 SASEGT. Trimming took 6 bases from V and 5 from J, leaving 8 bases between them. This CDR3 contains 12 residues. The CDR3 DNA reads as TGTGCCAGCAGCTCCAGACACAATGAGCAGTTCTTC. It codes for CASSSRHNEQFF.

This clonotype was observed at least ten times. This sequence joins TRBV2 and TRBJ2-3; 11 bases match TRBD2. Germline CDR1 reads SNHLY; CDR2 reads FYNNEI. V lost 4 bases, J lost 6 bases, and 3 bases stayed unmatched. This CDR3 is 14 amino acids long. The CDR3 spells CASSALAGGDTQYF. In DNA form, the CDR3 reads TGTGCCAGCAGTGCGTTAGCGGGAGGGGATACGCAGTATTTT.

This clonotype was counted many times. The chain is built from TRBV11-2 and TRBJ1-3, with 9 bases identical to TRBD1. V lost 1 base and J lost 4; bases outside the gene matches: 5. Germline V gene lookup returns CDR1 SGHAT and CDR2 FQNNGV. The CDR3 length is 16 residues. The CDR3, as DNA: TGTGCCAGCAGCTTAGCCTCCGGGACAGGGGGAAACACCATATATTTT. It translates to CASSLASGTGGNTIYF.

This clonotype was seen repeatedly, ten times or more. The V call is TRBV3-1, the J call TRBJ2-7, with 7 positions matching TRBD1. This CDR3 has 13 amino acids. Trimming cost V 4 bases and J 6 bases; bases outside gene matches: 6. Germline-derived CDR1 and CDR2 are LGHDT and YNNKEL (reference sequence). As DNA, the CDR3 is TGTGCCAGCAGCCTCATAAACAGGGGCGAGCAGTACTTC. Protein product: CASSLINRGEQYF.

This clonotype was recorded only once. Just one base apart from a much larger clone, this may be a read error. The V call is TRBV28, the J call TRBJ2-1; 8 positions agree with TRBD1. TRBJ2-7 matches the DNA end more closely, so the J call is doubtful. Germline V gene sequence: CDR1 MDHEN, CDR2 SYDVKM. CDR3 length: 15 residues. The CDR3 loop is CASGPGTGSYNEQYF. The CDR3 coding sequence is TGTGCCAGCGGACCTGGGACAGGTTCCTACAATGAGCAGTACTTC.

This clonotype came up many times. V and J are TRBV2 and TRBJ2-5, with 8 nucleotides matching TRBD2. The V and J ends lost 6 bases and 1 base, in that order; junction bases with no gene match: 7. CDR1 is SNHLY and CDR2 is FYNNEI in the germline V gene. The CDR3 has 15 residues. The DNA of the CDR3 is TGTGCCAGCAGCGGGACTAGGGGCCTCCAAGAGACCCAGTACTTC. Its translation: CASSGTRGLQETQYF. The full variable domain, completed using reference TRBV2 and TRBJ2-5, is EPEVTQTPSHQVTQMGQEVILRCVPISNHLYFYWYRQILGQKVEFLVSFYNNEISEKSEIFDDQFSVERPDGSNFTLKIRSTKLEDSAMYFCASSGTRGLQETQYFGPGTRLLVL.

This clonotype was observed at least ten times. CDR3 DNA: TGTGCCAGCAGCTCATCAGGGGACTATGGCTACACCTTC. Its translation: CASSSSGDYGYTF. The rearrangement links TRBV11-2 to TRBJ1-2, with D tentatively TRBD1 (6 bases). Trimming took off 4 bases at V and 3 bases at J, with 9 bases between the two ends. This CDR3 region has 13 residues. Looked up from germline, CDR1 is SGHAT and CDR2 is FQNNGV.

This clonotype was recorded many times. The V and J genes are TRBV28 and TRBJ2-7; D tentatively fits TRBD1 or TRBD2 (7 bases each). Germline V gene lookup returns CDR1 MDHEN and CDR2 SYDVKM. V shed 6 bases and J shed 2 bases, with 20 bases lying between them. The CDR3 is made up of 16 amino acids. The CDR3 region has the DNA TGTGCCAGCAGCCCACTTGCACAGGGGAGGGCCTACGAGCAGTACTTC. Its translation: CASSPLAQGRAYEQYF.

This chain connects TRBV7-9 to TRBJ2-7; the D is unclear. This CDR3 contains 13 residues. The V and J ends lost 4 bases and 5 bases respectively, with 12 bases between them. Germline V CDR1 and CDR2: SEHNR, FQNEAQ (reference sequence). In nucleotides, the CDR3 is TGTGCCAGCAGCTACTGGGGTTCCGACGAGCAGTACTTC. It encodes CASSYWGSDEQYF. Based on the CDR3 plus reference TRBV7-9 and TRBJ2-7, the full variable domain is DTGVSQNPRHKITKRGQNVTFRCDPISEHNRLYWYRQTLGQGPEFLTYFQNEAQLEKSRLLSDRFSAERPKGSFSTLEIQRTEQGDSAMYLCASSYWGSDEQYFGPGTRLTVT.

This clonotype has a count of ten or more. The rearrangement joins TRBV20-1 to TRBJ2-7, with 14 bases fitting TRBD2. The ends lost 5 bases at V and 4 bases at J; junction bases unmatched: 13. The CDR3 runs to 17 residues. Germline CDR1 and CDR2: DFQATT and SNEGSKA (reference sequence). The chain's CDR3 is CSAGTGTSGSFTYEQYF. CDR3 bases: TGCAGTGCTGGGACCGGGACTAGCGGGAGCTTTACTTACGAGCAGTACTTC.

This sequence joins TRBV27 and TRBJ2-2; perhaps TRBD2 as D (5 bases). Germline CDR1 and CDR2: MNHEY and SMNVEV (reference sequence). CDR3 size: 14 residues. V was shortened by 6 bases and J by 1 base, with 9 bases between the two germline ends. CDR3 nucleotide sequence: TGTGCCAGCAGCGGAGCGGAGAACACCGGGGAGCTGTTTTTT. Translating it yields CASSGAENTGELFF.

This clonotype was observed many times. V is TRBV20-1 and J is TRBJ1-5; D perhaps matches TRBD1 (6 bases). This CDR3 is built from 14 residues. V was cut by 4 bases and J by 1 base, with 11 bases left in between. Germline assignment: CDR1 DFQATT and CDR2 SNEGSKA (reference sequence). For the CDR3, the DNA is TGCAGTGCTACCACAGGGACGAGCAATCAGCCCCAGCATTTT. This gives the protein CSATTGTSNQPQHF.

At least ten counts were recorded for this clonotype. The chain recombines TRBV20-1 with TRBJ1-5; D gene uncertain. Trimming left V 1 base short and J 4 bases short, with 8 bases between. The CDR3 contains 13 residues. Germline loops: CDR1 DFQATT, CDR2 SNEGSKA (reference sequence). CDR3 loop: CSARGRANQPQHF. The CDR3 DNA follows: TGCAGTGCTAGAGGAAGGGCAAATCAGCCCCAGCATTTT.

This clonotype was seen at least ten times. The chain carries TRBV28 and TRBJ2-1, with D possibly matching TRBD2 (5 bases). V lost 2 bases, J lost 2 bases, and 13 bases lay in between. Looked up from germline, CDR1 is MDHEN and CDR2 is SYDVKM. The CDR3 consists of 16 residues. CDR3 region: CASSLARLAAYNEQFF. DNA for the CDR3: TGTGCCAGCAGTTTAGCTCGGCTAGCAGCCTACAATGAGCAGTTCTTC.

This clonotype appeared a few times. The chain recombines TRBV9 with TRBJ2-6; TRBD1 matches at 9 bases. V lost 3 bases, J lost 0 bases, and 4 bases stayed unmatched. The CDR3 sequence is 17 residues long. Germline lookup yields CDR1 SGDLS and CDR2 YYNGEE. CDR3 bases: TGTGCCAGCAGCGAGGGACAGGGATTCTCTGGGGCCAACGTCCTGACTTTC. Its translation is CASSEGQGFSGANVLTF.

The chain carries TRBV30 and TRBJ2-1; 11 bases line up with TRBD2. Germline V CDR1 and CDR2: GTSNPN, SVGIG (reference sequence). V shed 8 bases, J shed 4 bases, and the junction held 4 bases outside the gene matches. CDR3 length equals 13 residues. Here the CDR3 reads CALAGGNYNEQFF. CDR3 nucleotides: TGTGCCCTAGCGGGAGGAAATTACAATGAGCAGTTCTTC.

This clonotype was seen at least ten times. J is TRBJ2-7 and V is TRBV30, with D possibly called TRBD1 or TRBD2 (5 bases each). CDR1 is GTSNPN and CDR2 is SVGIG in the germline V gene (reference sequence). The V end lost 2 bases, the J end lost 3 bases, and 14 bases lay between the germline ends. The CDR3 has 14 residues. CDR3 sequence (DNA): TGTGCCTGGAGTCCCGGGACGGACATCTACGAGCAGTACTTC. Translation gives CAWSPGTDIYEQYF.

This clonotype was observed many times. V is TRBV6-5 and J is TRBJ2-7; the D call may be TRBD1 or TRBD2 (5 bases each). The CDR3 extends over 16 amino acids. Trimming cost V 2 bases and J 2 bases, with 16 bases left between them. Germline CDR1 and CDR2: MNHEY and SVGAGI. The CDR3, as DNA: TGTGCCAGCAGTTACACGAAACCCGGGGACCCCTACGAGCAGTACTTC. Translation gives CASSYTKPGDPYEQYF.

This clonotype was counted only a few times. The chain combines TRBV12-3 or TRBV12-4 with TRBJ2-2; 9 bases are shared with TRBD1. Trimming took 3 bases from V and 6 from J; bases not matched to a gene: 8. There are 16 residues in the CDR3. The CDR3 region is CASSFETGGFAGELFF. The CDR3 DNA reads TGTGCCAGCAGTTTCGAGACAGGGGGTTTCGCCGGGGAGCTGTTTTTT.

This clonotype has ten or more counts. The CDR3 loop is CASSPPGTQETQYF. CDR3 bases: TGTGCCAGCTCACCACCTGGGACCCAAGAGACCCAGTACTTC. V gene TRBV18 combines with J gene TRBJ2-5; D tentatively fits TRBD1 or TRBD2 (5 bases each). Germline V gene data show CDR1 as KGHSH and CDR2 as LQKENI. V was trimmed by 0 bases and J by 1 base, leaving 6 bases between them. This CDR3 spans 14 amino acids.

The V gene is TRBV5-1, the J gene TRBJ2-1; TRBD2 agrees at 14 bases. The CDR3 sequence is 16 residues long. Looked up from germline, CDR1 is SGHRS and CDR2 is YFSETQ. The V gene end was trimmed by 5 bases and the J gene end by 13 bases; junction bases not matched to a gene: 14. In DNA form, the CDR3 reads TGCGCCAGCAGTACCGGTCCCGGGACTAGCGGGAGTCGACAGTTCTTC. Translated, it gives CASSTGPGTSGSRQFF.